Listed here are 32 T cell receptor beta chains from one sample, sequenced in a study of beta chain features in type 1 diabetes. Study-level results: Significant though moderate, a shortening of TCRB CDR3s appeared in all four CD4+ subsets of Type 1 diabetes patients.

Expressed TCRB transcripts were sequenced after all isolated RNA was converted to cDNA. The repertoire was sequenced with immunoSEQ multiplex PCR; TCRdb's copy has only in-frame clones and lacks some. This table holds around 250,000 clones, around 25% found once. These receptors lack a known antigen. Sequenced input: naive CD4+ T cells from blood. All receptors come from a young woman with type 1 diabetes.

The rearrangement links TRBV5-1 to TRBJ2-5, with no clear D. CDR3 size: 14 residues. Germline lookup yields CDR1 SGHRS and CDR2 YFSETQ. Trimming stripped 0 bases from V and 0 bases from J, with 6 bases between. The CDR3 DNA reads as TGCGCCAGCAGCTTGGACAATTACCAAGAGACCCAGTACTTC. Protein sequence: CASSLDNYQETQYF.

V usage is TRBV30 and J usage is TRBJ2-1, with D perhaps TRBD1 (6 bases). The V and J ends lost 5 bases and 8 bases respectively, with 13 bases between them. From germline, CDR1 is GTSNPN and CDR2 SVGIG (reference sequence). The CDR3 is made up of 12 amino acids. CDR3 DNA: TGTGCCTGGGATACAGGGAACTATGAGCAGTTCTTC. It is translated as CAWDTGNYEQFF.

The J gene is TRBJ2-2, the V gene TRBV4-1; 8 positions match TRBD2. CDR1 MGHRA and CDR2 YSYEKL come from the germline V gene. The trim removed 0 bases at V and 1 base at J, leaving 7 bases unmatched. CDR3 size: 18 residues. The CDR3 sequence is CASSQDRAAGGNTGELFF. The CDR3 DNA reads as TGCGCCAGCAGCCAAGATCGGGCCGCGGGAGGGAACACCGGGGAGCTGTTTTTT.

The V gene is TRBV27, the J gene TRBJ1-2; perhaps TRBD1 as D (6 bases). The germline V gene has CDR1 MNHEY and CDR2 SMNVEV (reference sequence). The CDR3 has 15 amino acids. V was clipped by 5 bases and J by 1 base, with 14 bases between them. The CDR3 is CASSKQGYDNYGYTF. CDR3 in DNA: TGTGCCAGCAGTAAGCAGGGGTACGATAACTATGGCTACACCTTC.

The chain uses TRBV5-1 and TRBJ2-7; D gene uncertain. This CDR3 region has 14 residues. Trimming shortened V by 0 bases and J by 6 bases, and 13 bases separated the two germline ends. Looked up from germline, CDR1 is SGHRS and CDR2 is YFSETQ. CDR3 in DNA: TGCGCCAGCAGCTTGGGGGTGGAGCGTGGCGAGCAGTACTTC. It specifies CASSLGVERGEQYF.

This clone was counted only a few times. The V call is TRBV30, the J call TRBJ1-1; the D is unclear. The CDR3 has 11 residues. Trimming left V 2 bases short and J 7 bases short, with 8 bases between. Germline loops: CDR1 GTSNPN, CDR2 SVGIG (reference sequence). CDR3 region: CAWSWSVEAFF. The DNA for the CDR3 is TGTGCCTGGAGTTGGTCGGTTGAAGCTTTCTTT.

This clone was observed a few times. The rearrangement links TRBV4-2 to TRBJ1-2; the match to TRBD1 covers 7 bases. V shed 0 bases and J 4 bases; nucleotides not matched to a gene: 5. Germline V CDR1 and CDR2: LGHNA, YNFKEQ. The CDR3 is 15 residues long. This CDR3 is CASSQDPGGTYGYTF. For the CDR3, the DNA is TGTGCCAGCAGCCAAGACCCAGGGGGGACCTATGGCTACACCTTC.

This clone was seen only a few times. This chain uses TRBV29-1 with TRBJ1-3; 9 nucleotides match TRBD1. CDR1 and CDR2 from the germline V gene are SQVTM and ANQGSEA. With V trimmed by 4 bases and J by 2 bases, 3 bases remained unmatched. The CDR3 extends over 14 amino acids. For the CDR3, the DNA is TGCAGCGTTGGAAGACAGGGGGCTGGAAACACCATATATTTT. Amino acid sequence: CSVGRQGAGNTIYF.

This rearrangement joins TRBV14 to TRBJ2-2, with 10 bases that match TRBD2. Unmatched junction bases numbered 6, after V lost 4 bases and J lost 7 bases. The CDR3 has 15 residues. Germline CDR1 and CDR2: SGHDN and FVKESK. DNA of the CDR3: TGTGCCAGCAGCCGGGGACTAGCGTTCAGCGGGGAGCTGTTTTTT. Its protein is CASSRGLAFSGELFF.

This clone was detected a few times. The V and J genes are TRBV7-3 and TRBJ2-6; D is undetermined. Trimming stripped 5 bases from V and 0 bases from J, with 17 bases between. The CDR3 consists of 18 residues. CDR1 is SGHTA, CDR2 FQGTGA, per germline. The CDR3 spells CASSPNMAAGSGANVLTF. The CDR3 DNA reads TGTGCCAGCAGCCCAAATATGGCCGCTGGCTCTGGGGCCAACGTCCTGACTTTC.

The chain combines TRBV27 with TRBJ1-5; D is unresolved. The CDR3 covers 14 residues. Looked up from germline, CDR1 is MNHEY and CDR2 is SMNVEV (reference sequence). With 6 bases removed from V and 7 bases from J, the gap between germline ends came to 16 bases. The CDR3 loop is CASSRRPSWQPQHF. The CDR3 bases are TGTGCCAGCAGCCGGAGACCCTCTTGGCAGCCCCAGCATTTT.

The J gene is TRBJ1-1, the V gene TRBV18; 8 bases line up with TRBD1. CDR1 is KGHSH and CDR2 is LQKENI in the germline V gene. The CDR3 contains 14 residues. V shed 3 bases, J shed 0 bases, and the junction held 0 bases outside the gene matches. CDR3 protein: CASSPDRVNTEAFF. The CDR3 DNA follows: TGTGCCAGCTCACCGGACAGGGTGAACACTGAAGCTTTCTTT.

The V gene is TRBV2, the J gene TRBJ1-5, with D unresolved. Per germline, CDR1 SNHLY and CDR2 FYNNEI. Trimming shortened V by 6 bases and J by 1 base, and 10 bases separated the two germline ends. The CDR3 runs 14 residues. CDR3 nucleotides: TGTGCCAGCAGGGAGCTGTGGAGCAATCAGCCCCAGCATTTT. Translation gives CASRELWSNQPQHF.

This clone was observed a handful of times. The V and J genes are TRBV11-2 and TRBJ2-4; no clear D gene. CDR3 length: 13 amino acids. With 5 bases removed from V and 1 base from J, the gap between germline ends came to 6 bases. Germline lookup yields CDR1 SGHAT and CDR2 FQNNGV. This chain's CDR3 is CASSLLAKNIQYF. CDR3 DNA: TGTGCCAGCAGCCTATTGGCCAAAAACATTCAGTACTTC. The whole variable domain, filled in from reference TRBV11-2 and TRBJ2-4, reads EAGVAQSPRYKIIEKRQSVAFWCNPISGHATLYWYQQILGQGPKLLIQFQNNGVVDDSQLPKDRFSAERLKGVDSTLKIQPAKLEDSAVYLCASSLLAKNIQYFGAGTRLSVL.

The chain recombines TRBV6-6 with TRBJ1-2; weak D call: TRBD1 (5 bases). The CDR3 length is 14 residues. V was shortened by 3 bases and J by 3 bases, with 11 bases between the two germline ends. CDR1 MNHNY and CDR2 SVGAGI come from the germline V gene (reference sequence). CDR3 sequence: CASSYAGHDYGYTF. CDR3 bases: TGTGCCAGCAGTTATGCAGGGCATGACTATGGCTACACCTTC.

The sample holds a few counts of this clone. V usage is TRBV27 and J usage is TRBJ2-2, with a possible D match to TRBD1 (5 bases). This CDR3 has 15 residues. Germline CDR1 and CDR2: MNHEY and SMNVEV (reference sequence). Between the trimmed V and J ends, which lost 5 bases and 5 bases, there was a span of 15 bases. This CDR3 is CASSTAPRVTGELFF. DNA for the CDR3: TGTGCCAGCAGTACAGCTCCCAGGGTTACCGGGGAGCTGTTTTTT.

V usage is TRBV30 and J usage is TRBJ1-5, with D maybe TRBD1 (5 bases). Per the germline V gene, CDR1 is GTSNPN and CDR2 is SVGIG (reference sequence). Trimming pared 0 bases from V and 6 bases from J, leaving 9 bases between. The CDR3 spans 13 residues. This chain's CDR3 is CAWSVQGGQPQHF. The DNA for the CDR3 is TGTGCCTGGAGTGTGCAGGGCGGTCAGCCCCAGCATTTT.

The CDR3, as DNA: TGTGCCAGCAGCCCGGGACAGTCGAGCACTGAAGCTTTCTTT. This codes for CASSPGQSSTEAFF. The V call is TRBV7-9, the J call TRBJ1-1, with 7 bases lining up with TRBD1. The CDR3 has 14 residues. Germline V gene lookup returns CDR1 SEHNR and CDR2 FQNEAQ (reference sequence). Trimming at V came to 5 bases and at J to 4 bases, leaving 7 bases not matched to a gene.

The chain joins TRBV29-1 to TRBJ1-2, with TRBD1 matching over 9 bases. The CDR3 covers 13 residues. J lost 6 bases, V lost 6 bases, and 8 bases had no gene match. The germline V gene encodes CDR1 SQVTM and CDR2 ANQGSEA. CDR3 nucleotide sequence: TGCAGCGTAAGGGACAGGGACAACCATGGCTACACCTTC. It is translated as CSVRDRDNHGYTF.

This chain connects TRBV7-3 to TRBJ2-1, with 7 nucleotides matching TRBD2. The CDR3 runs 15 residues. CDR1 and CDR2 (germline): SGHTA, FQGTGA. Unmatched junction bases numbered 4, after V lost 2 bases and J lost 3 bases. CDR3 in DNA: TGTGCCAGCAGCTTACTAGCGGAGAGCTACAATGAGCAGTTCTTC. Protein sequence: CASSLLAESYNEQFF.

V is TRBV2 and J is TRBJ2-6; 8 bases are shared with TRBD1. CDR3 size: 19 residues. CDR1 and CDR2 from the germline V gene are SNHLY and FYNNEI. Germline trimming cut 5 bases from V and 0 bases from J; bases unmatched to any gene: 12. CDR3 amino acids: CASSYVRGRIPSGANVLTF. The CDR3 DNA is TGTGCCAGCAGTTACGTCAGGGGGCGCATCCCCTCTGGGGCCAACGTCCTGACTTTC.

The genes are TRBV4-1 and TRBJ2-7, with TRBD2 matching over 10 bases. V was clipped by 2 bases and J by 5 bases; unmatched bases: 6. The CDR3 totals 15 residues. Germline values: CDR1 MGHRA, CDR2 YSYEKL. For the CDR3, the DNA is TGCGCCAGCAGCCAACTAGCGGGAGTGGGCGACGAGCAGTACTTC. Translated, it gives CASSQLAGVGDEQYF.

In this sample, this clone turned up a few times. The rearrangement uses TRBV4-2 and TRBJ1-2; 9 bases match TRBD1. Germline values: CDR1 LGHNA, CDR2 YNFKEQ. The CDR3 covers 15 residues. V was pared by 2 bases and J by 7 bases, with 8 bases of the junction left unmatched. The CDR3 sequence: CASSQSRDRVLGYTF. The CDR3 bases are TGTGCCAGCAGCCAATCCCGGGACAGGGTACTTGGCTACACCTTC.

The sample holds a few counts of this clone. The rearrangement joins TRBV7-9 to TRBJ2-2, with D unresolved. Per the germline V gene, CDR1 is SEHNR and CDR2 is FQNEAQ (reference sequence). The CDR3 loop spans 13 amino acids. Trimming removed 3 bases from V and 1 base from J, with 3 bases in between. CDR3 nucleotide sequence: TGTGCCAGCAGCTTCAGGAACACCGGGGAGCTGTTTTTT. This translates into CASSFRNTGELFF.

This chain uses TRBV28 with TRBJ1-2, with a possible D match to TRBD1 (5 bases). This CDR3 has 14 residues. Germline V lookup: CDR1 MDHEN, CDR2 SYDVKM. The V gene lost 6 bases and the J gene lost 5 bases, with 16 bases spanning the gap. CDR3 sequence reads: CASSPSTVTYGYTF. CDR3 DNA sequence: TGTGCCAGCAGCCCATCGACAGTTACTTATGGCTACACCTTC.

The chain couples TRBV15 to TRBJ2-5; D is unclear. From germline, CDR1 is LNHNV and CDR2 YYDKDF (reference sequence). The CDR3 has 13 amino acids. V was trimmed by 0 bases and J by 1 base, leaving 3 bases between them. For the CDR3, the DNA is TGTGCCACCAGCAGAGACTCCCAAGAGACCCAGTACTTC. Its translation: CATSRDSQETQYF.

This clone has only a few counts. The chain links TRBV29-1 to TRBJ2-7, with 13 bases identical to TRBD2. Per germline, CDR1 SQVTM and CDR2 ANQGSEA. CDR3 length equals 13 residues. The J segment lost 5 bases and the V segment lost 4 bases, leaving 2 bases of the junction unmatched. The CDR3 is CSVAGLAGNEQYF. DNA for the CDR3: TGCAGCGTTGCGGGACTAGCGGGAAACGAGCAGTACTTC.

The chain uses TRBV7-3 and TRBJ2-3; D remains unclear. CDR1 and CDR2 (germline): SGHTA, FQGTGA. V was pared by 7 bases and J by 1 base, with 9 bases between. The CDR3 consists of 13 residues. CDR3 sequence reads: CASTSDGTDTQYF. In DNA, the CDR3 is TGTGCCAGCACAAGCGATGGCACAGATACGCAGTATTTT. Together with reference TRBV7-3 and TRBJ2-3, the CDR3 gives the full variable domain: GAGVSQTPSNKVTEKGKYVELRCDPISGHTALYWYRQSLGQGPEFLIYFQGTGAADDSGLPNDRFFAVRPEGSVSTLKIQRTERGDSAVYLCASTSDGTDTQYFGPGTRLTVL.

This chain connects TRBV5-1 to TRBJ2-1, with 7 positions matching TRBD2. CDR3 length: 16 amino acids. CDR1 SGHRS and CDR2 YFSETQ come from the germline V gene. The J segment lost 4 bases and the V segment lost 4 bases, leaving 11 bases of the junction unmatched. CDR3 in amino acids: CASSRRLAAGYNEQFF. The CDR3, as DNA: TGCGCCAGCAGCCGCCGACTAGCTGCAGGGTACAATGAGCAGTTCTTC.

On this clone: The same CDR3 is also encoded by other DNA sequences in this sample. V is TRBV18 and J is TRBJ2-1, with TRBD2 matching over 14 bases. This CDR3 comprises 15 residues. V dropped 3 bases and J dropped 8; count of bases not matched to a gene: 3. Germline V gives CDR1 KGHSH, CDR2 LQKENI. For the CDR3, the DNA is TGTGCCAGCTCACCGGGACTAGCGGGAGTCCATGAGCAGTTCTTC. Protein sequence: CASSPGLAGVHEQFF.

This clone was observed a few times. This sequence joins TRBV10-1 and TRBJ2-5, with TRBD2 matching 9 bases. The V gene's germline CDR1 is WNHNN and CDR2 SYGVQD (reference sequence). The CDR3 is 16 residues long. V lost 3 bases to trimming and J lost 0 bases; unmatched junction nucleotides: 5. The CDR3 nucleotides are TGCGCCAGCAGTGACGGGGTAGCGGGAGACCAAGAGACCCAGTACTTC. This sequence encodes CASSDGVAGDQETQYF.

CDR3 loop: CASSREKGANTEAFF. In DNA, the CDR3 is TGTGCCAGCTCACGGGAGAAGGGGGCGAACACTGAAGCTTTCTTT. J is TRBJ1-1 and V is TRBV18; TRBD1 matches at 7 bases. After removal of 4 bases from V and 1 base from J, the junction contained 6 bases not matched to a gene. CDR3 length equals 15 residues. The germline V gene encodes CDR1 KGHSH and CDR2 LQKENI.